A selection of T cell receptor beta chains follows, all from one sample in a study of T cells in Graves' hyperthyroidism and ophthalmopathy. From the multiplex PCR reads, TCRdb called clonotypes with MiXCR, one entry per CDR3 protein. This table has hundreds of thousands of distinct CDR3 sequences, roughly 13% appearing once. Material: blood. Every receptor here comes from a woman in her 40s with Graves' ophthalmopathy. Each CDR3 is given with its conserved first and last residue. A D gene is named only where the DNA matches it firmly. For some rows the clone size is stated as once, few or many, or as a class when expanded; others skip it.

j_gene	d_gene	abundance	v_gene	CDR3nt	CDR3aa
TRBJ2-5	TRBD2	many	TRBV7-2	TGTGCCAGCAGCTTAGGGGGGACTAGCGGGGCCCAAGAGACCCAGTACTTC	CASSLGGTSGAQETQYF
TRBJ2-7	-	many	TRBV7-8	TGTGCCAGCAGCTCCCAAACACCTCCGGAAGGCGAGCAGTACTTC	CASSSQTPPEGEQYF
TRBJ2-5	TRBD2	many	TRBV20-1	TGCAGTGCCGAAATTAGCGGGGGGACCCAAGAGACCCAGTACTTC	CSAEISGGTQETQYF
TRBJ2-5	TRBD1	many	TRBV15	TGTGCCACCAGCAGCTTCGGGACAGGGCTATACCAAGAGACCCAGTACTTC	CATSSFGTGLYQETQYF
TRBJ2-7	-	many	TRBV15	TGTGCCACCAGCAGAGATACCCACGAGCAGTACTTC	CATSRDTHEQYF
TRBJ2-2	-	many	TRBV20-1	TGCAGTGCTGCTGATCTCAACACCGGGGAGCTGTTTTTT	CSAADLNTGELFF
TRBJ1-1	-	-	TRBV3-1	TGTGCCAGCAGCCAGTTGATTGGGGACACTGAAGCTTTCTTT	CASSQLIGDTEAFF
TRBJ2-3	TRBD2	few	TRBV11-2	TGTGCCAGCAGCATGGGACTAGCGGGGGGGCCGTCAGATACGCAGTATTTT	CASSMGLAGGPSDTQYF
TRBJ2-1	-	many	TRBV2	TGTGCCAGCAGGCATACCAATGAGCAGTTCTTC	CASRHTNEQFF
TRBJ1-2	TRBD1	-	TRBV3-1	TGTGCCAGCAGCCAAGAAGTGAGCGGACAGGGCGCTGGCTACACCTTC	CASSQEVSGQGAGYTF
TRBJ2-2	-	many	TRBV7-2	TGTGCCAGCAGCTTCGATCACACCGGGGAGCTGTTTTTT	CASSFDHTGELFF
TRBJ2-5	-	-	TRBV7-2	TGTGCCAGCAGCCGCGGGGGCTTTCAGGGAGAGACCCAGTACTTC	CASSRGGFQGETQYF
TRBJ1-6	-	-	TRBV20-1	TGCAGTGCTAGAGATTTGCTGAGCTCCTATAATTCACCCCTCCACTTT	CSARDLLSSYNSPLHF
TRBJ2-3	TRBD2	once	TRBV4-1	TGCGCCAGCAGCCACGAAGCCCCCTGGCGGGAGGATACAGATACGCAGTATTTT	CASSHEAPWREDTDTQYF
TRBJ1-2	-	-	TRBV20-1	TGCAGTGCTAGAGTGGCGGGGGCGGTTAACTATGGCTACACCTTC	CSARVAGAVNYGYTF
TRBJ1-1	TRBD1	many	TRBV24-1	TGTGCCACCAGAGGGACAGCCATGAACACTGAAGCTTTCTTT	CATRGTAMNTEAFF
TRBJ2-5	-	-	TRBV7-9	TGTGCCAGCAGCCCTAGCTTCTCTTCCCAAGAGACCCAGTACTTC	CASSPSFSSQETQYF
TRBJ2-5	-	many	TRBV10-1	TGCGCCAGCAGTGAGTCGAAGTGGAACCAAGAGACCCAGTACTTC	CASSESKWNQETQYF
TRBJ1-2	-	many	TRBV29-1	TGCAGCGTCGAAGCGAGTGGCTACACCTTC	CSVEASGYTF
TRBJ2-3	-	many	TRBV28	TGTGCCAGCAGTCCCTCAGGGCAGGGAACAGATACGCAGTATTTT	CASSPSGQGTDTQYF
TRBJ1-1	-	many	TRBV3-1	TGTGCCAGCAGCCAAGATCGTATAGCTTTCTTT	CASSQDRIAFF
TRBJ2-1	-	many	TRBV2	TGTGCCAGCAGTGAAAACGAAGTGGGATACAATGAGCAGTTCTTC	CASSENEVGYNEQFF
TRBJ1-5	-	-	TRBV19	TGTGCCAGTAGTACCGGGCCTCTTAATCAGCCCCAGCATTTT	CASSTGPLNQPQHF
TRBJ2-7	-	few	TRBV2	TGTGCCAGCAGCAAAGGGGGGTACGAGCAGTACTTC	CASSKGGYEQYF
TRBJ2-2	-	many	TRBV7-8	TGTGCCAGCAGCCTCGCTCCAGGGGCCCTGGCCGGGGAGCTGTTTTTT	CASSLAPGALAGELFF
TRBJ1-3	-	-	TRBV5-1	TGCGCCAGCAGCTTGATGCCAGGTGTGAGAAACACCATATATTTT	CASSLMPGVRNTIYF
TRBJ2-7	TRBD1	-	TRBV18	TGTGCCAGCTCACCACCATTGGCACAGGGGGCGGGCTACGAGCAGTACTTC	CASSPPLAQGAGYEQYF
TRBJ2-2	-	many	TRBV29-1	TGCAGCGTTGGACTTAGTGCTAACACCGGGGAGCTGTTTTTT	CSVGLSANTGELFF
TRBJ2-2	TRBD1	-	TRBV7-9	TGTGCCAGCACCGCCTCGGACAGGGGGCGGGCCGGGGAGCTGTTTTTT	CASTASDRGRAGELFF
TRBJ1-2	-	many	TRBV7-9	TGTGCCAGCAGCTTATTTTTAGGCAGCTATGGCTACACCTTC	CASSLFLGSYGYTF